This TCR beta chain was found in a study of cytomegalovirus exposure and HLA in healthy donors. It was with 60 Vbeta and 13 Jbeta primers that the PCR ran. Produced via immunoSEQ multiplex PCR; TCRdb's table is partial and in-frame only. The data show some 170,000 clones, with 70% to 90% seen just once and 1.5% to 2% held by the top ten. The V segment lost 1 base and the J segment 2 bases; nucleotides outside the gene matches: 5. The CDR3 runs to 16 residues. Germline V CDR1 and CDR2: SGHAT, FQNNGV. Sequencing used PBMCs. This TCR derives from a woman under 30 in good health and CMV-seronegative. The chain links TRBV11-2 to TRBJ2-1, with 7 bases matching TRBD2. As DNA, the CDR3 is TGTGCCAGCAGCTTAGGTGGCGGGAGCACCTACAATGAGCAGTTCTTC. Its protein is CASSLGGGSTYNEQFF.